Listed below are T cell receptor beta chains from one sample, sequenced in a study of shared clonotypes between healthy human individuals. Sequencing used immunoSEQ multiplex PCR; TCRdb keeps in-frame clones, though not all of them. The table lists about 2.4 million clones, over 85% of them singletons, with 0.11% to 0.15% in the top ten. Sequenced material: naive CD4+ T cells sorted from blood. These receptors all come from a man aged 18-30 years in good health. CDR3s include the opening cysteine and the closing phenylalanine or tryptophan. Each record gives: CDR3 length, clone size, D gene, V gene, J gene, CDR3 protein, CDR3 DNA. A D gene is named only where the DNA matches it firmly. Clone size is shown for a subset of rows, as once, few, many or a class of expanded clone.

cdr3_length: 14; clone_size: -; d_call: -; v_call: TRBV2; j_call: TRBJ2-7; cdr3_aa: CASMPGSLYYEQYF; cdr3_nt: TGTGCCAGCATGCCCGGGAGTTTATACTACGAGCAGTACTTC
cdr3_length: 13; clone_size: -; d_call: -; v_call: TRBV11-2; j_call: TRBJ2-7; cdr3_aa: CASRSTLEVEQYF; cdr3_nt: TGTGCCAGCAGATCCACACTGGAGGTTGAGCAGTACTTC
cdr3_length: 14; clone_size: -; d_call: -; v_call: TRBV5-1; j_call: TRBJ2-1; cdr3_aa: CASSLGSPNNEQFF; cdr3_nt: TGCGCCAGCAGCTTGGGTTCTCCGAACAATGAGCAGTTCTTC
cdr3_length: 11; clone_size: -; d_call: -; v_call: TRBV10-1; j_call: TRBJ1-2; cdr3_aa: CASRANYGYTF; cdr3_nt: TGCGCCAGCAGGGCGAACTATGGCTACACCTTC
cdr3_length: 14; clone_size: -; d_call: -; v_call: TRBV5-4; j_call: TRBJ2-5; cdr3_aa: CASSLRDGQETQYF; cdr3_nt: TGTGCCAGCAGCTTGCGGGACGGACAAGAGACCCAGTACTTC
cdr3_length: 11; clone_size: -; d_call: -; v_call: TRBV30; j_call: TRBJ2-7; cdr3_aa: CAWRGKGEQYF; cdr3_nt: TGTGCCTGGAGGGGCAAAGGCGAGCAGTACTTC
cdr3_length: 15; clone_size: -; d_call: -; v_call: TRBV7-3; j_call: TRBJ1-1; cdr3_aa: CASSLAPGPDTEAFF; cdr3_nt: TGTGCCAGCAGTTTAGCCCCGGGACCCGACACTGAAGCTTTCTTT
cdr3_length: 14; clone_size: -; d_call: -; v_call: TRBV6-5; j_call: TRBJ2-1; cdr3_aa: CASSSAGFYNEQFF; cdr3_nt: TGTGCCAGCAGTTCCGCGGGGTTCTACAATGAGCAGTTCTTC
cdr3_length: 15; clone_size: once; d_call: TRBD2; v_call: TRBV4-1; j_call: TRBJ2-7; cdr3_aa: CASSQDSSGVSEQYF; cdr3_nt: TGCGCCAGCAGCCAAGACTCTAGCGGGGTCTCTGAGCAGTACTTC
cdr3_length: 11; clone_size: -; d_call: -; v_call: TRBV27; j_call: TRBJ2-1; cdr3_aa: CASSRGNEQFF; cdr3_nt: TGTGCCAGCAGTCGAGGGAATGAGCAGTTCTTC
cdr3_length: 16; clone_size: once; d_call: -; v_call: TRBV6-6; j_call: TRBJ1-6; cdr3_aa: CASSRSGTPLNSPLHF; cdr3_nt: TGTGCCAGCAGTCGCTCAGGGACACCCTTGAATTCACCCCTCCACTTT
cdr3_length: 14; clone_size: -; d_call: -; v_call: TRBV6-1; j_call: TRBJ1-2; cdr3_aa: CASSEGGVLYGYTF; cdr3_nt: TGTGCCAGCAGTGAAGGGGGGGTCCTCTATGGCTACACCTTC